This T cell receptor (beta chain) came from a study of T cell repertoires in cytomegalovirus infection (dated by TCRdb to about 2019). For context, the study as a whole: Donor HLA type was relevant to the analysis, because carriage of CMV infection together with the matching HLA type was indicated by public TCR beta signatures. Results the study describes overall, beyond this receptor: The ex vivo response was dominated by HLA-C-restricted CMV-specific TCR beta clonotypes, and the single most frequent clonotype in two of eight donors was supplied by these HLA-C-restricted clonotypes. Carriers of CMV infection plus the relevant HLA type were discriminated by the cumulative frequency of public TCR beta family members in the study cohort and in an independent approximately 400-donor cohort.

As for this clonotype: This clone's antigen is unknown. No qualities accompany the bases; no much larger clone lies one base away.

Inclusive of the bounding cysteine and phenylalanine, the CDR3 is 14 residues long. The entry retains the CDR3 DNA only, 42 bases that are in frame from base 1. Trimming costs V 5 bases and J 0 bases, and their ends lie 8 bases apart. Sequencing took place on an Illumina HiSeq 1500. The public sequencing data were trimmed at Q25 with fastp and processed into clonotypes with MiXCR by TCRdb, which kept only in-frame beta chains. Under each unique CDR3 protein, matching rows form one entry showing the most common genes and DNA. For this sample the table gives more than 350,000 distinct CDR3 sequences, of which around 32% were detected only once. The biggest ten clones account for around 13% of the sample.

The chain links TRBV12-3 or TRBV12-4 with TRBJ2-1, with the D gene too uncertain to name. The material sequenced was PBMCs. The sequence was obtained from a human donor in good health (CMV status not recorded). Some clones in this sample may be carry-over from other donors' samples. The CDR3 amino acid sequence is: CASSRPNSYNEQFF. In nucleotide form, the sequence is TGTGCCAGCAGTCGACCGAACTCCTACAATGAGCAGTTCTTC.